This T cell receptor (beta chain) was documented in a study of CD8 T cells in ankylosing spondylitis. Whole-study results and caveats: Disease-linked clones reportedly concentrated significantly in matched ankylosing spondylitis synovial fluid.

CDR1 SGHKS and CDR2 YYEKEE come from the germline V gene (reference sequence). CDR3 length: 15 amino acids. With 3 bases clipped from V and 0 bases from J, the junction kept 5 bases outside the gene matches. TCRdb re-called the 5' RACE reads through MiXCR, storing one row per CDR3 protein. This table has over 150,000 distinct CDR3 sequences, roughly 13% appearing once. Comment on this clonotype: Its antigen is not identified.

This clonotype was obtained from a male donor with ankylosing spondylitis or in good health (not recorded which). Sequencing was carried out using blood, either unsorted or a sorted T cell fraction (not recorded which). This chain joins TRBV5-5 and TRBJ2-7, with 8 bases matching TRBD1. CDR3 DNA sequence: TGTGCCAGCAGCTGGGACGGACAGGGCTCCTACGAGCAGTACTTC. It encodes CASSWDGQGSYEQYF.